The clone carrying this T cell receptor beta chain was seen just once. CDR1 and CDR2 from the germline V gene are SGHVS and FNYEAQ. V lost 5 bases and J lost 3; bases outside the gene matches: 4. The CDR3 has 15 amino acids. The data originate from a study of cytomegalovirus exposure and HLA in healthy donors. The wider study: The 130 or so validation repertoires, a later analysis reported, used the same platform as the approximately 670 repertoires from the first cohort.

It was the 120-subject validation cohort, separate from the roughly 700-subject first cohort, to which the donors belonged. The table came from immunoSEQ multiplex PCR; TCRdb's copy has only in-frame clones and leaves some out. Of roughly 70,000 clones listed, approximately 93% are singletons. This rearrangement joins TRBV7-6 to TRBJ1-3; 10 nucleotides line up with TRBD1. The sample consisted of PBMCs. The TCR was taken from a young man in good health and CMV-seropositive. Written as DNA, the CDR3 is TGTGCCAGCAGCCAGACAGGGGGCTATGGAAACACCATATATTTT. Protein: CASSQTGGYGNTIYF.